This T cell receptor beta chain was recorded in a study of cytomegalovirus exposure and HLA in healthy donors. The table lists this clone with a count of one. The primer mix had 60 Vbeta and 13 Jbeta primers. Original analysis: Counted up in a later analysis, unique TCR beta chains came to some 82 million, with about 9.9 million shared. Method: immunoSEQ multiplex PCR; TCRdb's copy keeps in-frame clones and lacks some. The DNA was the basis for D and trimming; V, J and clone size are from that table. The sample gives about 170,000 clones, about 85% of which show up once; 1% is in the top ten. The V and J ends lost 5 bases and 4 bases, in that order; junction bases with no gene match: 2. Looked up from germline, CDR1 is LNHDA and CDR2 is SQIVND (reference sequence). This CDR3 has 14 residues.

The chain employs TRBV19 and TRBJ2-1; 10 bases are a match to TRBD1. This sequence originates from a boy between 2 and 15 years old in good health and CMV-seronegative. The sample taken for sequencing was PBMCs. For the CDR3, the DNA is TGTGCCAGTAGTCCGGGACAGGGGTACAATGAGCAGTTCTTC. Its protein product is CASSPGQGYNEQFF. The whole variable domain, filled in from reference TRBV19 and TRBJ2-1, reads DGGITQSPKYLFRKEGQNVTLSCEQNLNHDAMYWYRQDPGQGLRLIYYSQIVNDFQKGDIAEGYSVSREKKESFPLTVTSAQKNPTAFYLCASSPGQGYNEQFFGPGTRLTVL.